Each of the 24 T cell receptor beta chains below was sequenced from the same sample in a study of shared T cell receptors in the human thymus. Sequenced by immunoSEQ multiplex PCR; TCRdb stores in-frame clones only, minus some. Of hundreds of thousands of clones listed, around 87% were seen once; the top ten hold 0.0095% to 0.011%. These data were also filed under a second study, of human thymus T cells.

Sequenced sample: thymocytes. Receptors were obtained from a boy under two years old with a congenital heart defect.

CDR3 in amino acids: CASSPHPIKSSGNTIYF. The CDR3 coding sequence is TGTGCCAGCAGCCCCCACCCAATCAAGAGCTCTGGAAACACCATATATTTT. The chain couples TRBV7-9 to TRBJ1-3, with D unclear. This CDR3 comprises 17 residues. Trimming took off 5 bases at V and 0 bases at J, with 17 bases between the two ends. Germline CDR1 is SEHNR and CDR2 is FQNEAQ (reference sequence).

V is TRBV15 and J is TRBJ2-7; D is perhaps TRBD1 (6 bases). Per germline, CDR1 LNHNV and CDR2 YYDKDF (reference sequence). The CDR3 is 17 amino acids. Trimming took 0 bases from V and 2 from J, leaving 17 bases between them. Written as DNA, the CDR3 is TGTGCCACCAGCAGAGACCAACCTCACAGGGACACCTACGAGCAGTACTTC. Translating it yields CATSRDQPHRDTYEQYF.

The chain is built from TRBV9 and TRBJ1-2, with no clear D. Germline-derived CDR1 and CDR2 are SGDLS and YYNGEE. Deletions cut 4 bases from V and 6 bases from J, with 16 bases between. This CDR3 is 14 amino acids long. The CDR3 sequence is CASSSHAGWNGYTF. CDR3 in DNA: TGTGCCAGCAGCTCCCACGCGGGGTGGAATGGCTACACCTTC. Filled out from reference TRBV9 and TRBJ1-2, the complete variable domain reads DSGVTQTPKHLITATGQRVTLRCSPRSGDLSVYWYQQSLDQGLQFLIQYYNGEERAKGNILERFSAQQFPDLHSELNLSSLELGDSALYFCASSSHAGWNGYTFGSGTRLTVV.

This chain connects TRBV5-6 to TRBJ2-5; D ambiguous. V was pared by 0 bases and J by 2 bases, with 5 bases between. The CDR3 spans 13 residues. Germline lookup yields CDR1 SGHDT and CDR2 YYEEEE. As DNA, the CDR3 is TGTGCCAGCAGCTTGGGCCAGCAAGAGACCCAGTACTTC. Translated: CASSLGQQETQYF.

The V and J genes are TRBV19 and TRBJ2-1; 14 bases match TRBD2. The J segment lost 9 bases and the V segment lost 7 bases, leaving 11 bases of the junction unmatched. Germline V CDR1 and CDR2: LNHDA, SQIVND (reference sequence). This CDR3 has 16 residues. CDR3 in DNA: TGTGCCAGTACCCCGGCGGGACTAGCGGGAGTACCTGAGCAGTTCTTC. Amino acid sequence: CASTPAGLAGVPEQFF.

The gene calls are TRBV19 and TRBJ2-7; a weak D match, TRBD1 (6 bases). Germline-derived CDR1 and CDR2 are LNHDA and SQIVND (reference sequence). This CDR3 spans 18 amino acids. Deletions cut 8 bases from V and 5 bases from J, with 31 bases between. The CDR3 loop is CASRKGQQGDGNRDEQYF. The DNA of the CDR3 is TGTGCCAGTCGAAAGGGCCAACAGGGTGACGGGAACAGGGACGAGCAGTACTTC.

The chain joins TRBV27 to TRBJ2-7; possibly TRBD2 for D (6 bases). The CDR3 sequence is 14 residues long. Germline V gene sequence: CDR1 MNHEY, CDR2 SMNVEV (reference sequence). Trimming stripped 2 bases from V and 2 bases from J, with 10 bases between. The CDR3 here is CASSLGPGAYEQYF. The CDR3 DNA reads TGTGCCAGCAGTTTAGGTCCGGGAGCCTACGAGCAGTACTTC.

This chain connects TRBV11-3 to TRBJ2-5; 7 bases are shared with TRBD2. The J call may not be correct, given that the DNA end is closer to TRBJ2-7. The CDR3 length is 15 residues. Germline CDR1 is SGHNT and CDR2 is YENEEA. The CDR3 is CASSFMPSGPYEQYF. CDR3 bases: TGTGCCAGCAGCTTTATGCCTAGCGGTCCCTACGAGCAGTACTTC.

This chain uses TRBV15 with TRBJ2-7, with a tentative D call TRBD2 (6 bases). Germline V lookup: CDR1 LNHNV, CDR2 YYDKDF (reference sequence). The CDR3 is 15 residues long. The V gene lost 5 bases and the J gene lost 3 bases, with 17 bases spanning the gap. The CDR3 DNA reads as TGTGCCACCAGCCAGGGACTCCAGCAGGGCTACGAGCAGTACTTC. Protein: CATSQGLQQGYEQYF.

The chain uses TRBV5-1 and TRBJ2-1; a possible D gene is TRBD2 (6 bases). CDR3 length: 21 amino acids. Trimming pared 5 bases from V and 12 bases from J, leaving 42 bases between. Germline CDR1 and CDR2: SGHRS and YFSETQ. The CDR3 DNA follows: TGCGCCAGCAGACCCCCGACTTGGGCAGGATTAAGGAGGGCCGACCTCAACAGGCAGTTCTTC. This codes for CASRPPTWAGLRRADLNRQFF.

This chain uses TRBV27 with TRBJ2-7, with no clear D. The V and J ends lost 6 bases and 4 bases respectively, with 25 bases between them. Germline loops: CDR1 MNHEY, CDR2 SMNVEV (reference sequence). CDR3 length: 17 amino acids. The CDR3: CASSAPQTSYTIYEQYF. DNA for the CDR3: TGTGCCAGCAGCGCACCTCAGACATCCTATACGATATACGAGCAGTACTTC.

The chain combines TRBV27 with TRBJ2-7; TRBD2 matches at 9 bases. This CDR3 is 12 amino acids long. Per germline, CDR1 MNHEY and CDR2 SMNVEV (reference sequence). V shed 11 bases, J shed 6 bases, and the junction held 8 bases outside the gene matches. CDR3 sequence: CAARGRVGEQYF. As DNA, the CDR3 is TGTGCCGCCCGCGGGAGGGTAGGCGAGCAGTACTTC.

The chain couples TRBV2 to TRBJ1-2; 12 positions agree with TRBD1. The ends lost 7 bases at V and 8 bases at J; junction bases unmatched: 11. This CDR3 has 15 residues. CDR1 is SNHLY and CDR2 is FYNNEI in the germline V gene. This CDR3 is CASNLGTGGIEGYTF. The CDR3 DNA is TGTGCCAGCAATCTTGGGACAGGGGGCATCGAAGGCTACACCTTC.

As DNA, the CDR3 is TGTGCCAGCAGTGGATCACAGGGGCCGGGACTAGCGGGGTACGAGCAGTACTTC. This sequence encodes CASSGSQGPGLAGYEQYF. The chain employs TRBV6-1 and TRBJ2-7; 13 bases map to TRBD2. With V trimmed by 4 bases and J by 4 bases, 13 bases remained unmatched. Germline loops: CDR1 MNHNS, CDR2 SASEGT. The CDR3 runs 18 residues.

This chain uses TRBV28 with TRBJ2-2; 8 bases align to TRBD2. This CDR3 is 14 amino acids long. Germline CDR1 reads MDHEN; CDR2 reads SYDVKM. The trim removed 2 bases at V and 6 bases at J, leaving 2 bases unmatched. This CDR3 reads CASSLTGGAGELFF. The CDR3 nucleotides are TGTGCCAGCAGTTTAACGGGAGGGGCCGGGGAGCTGTTTTTT.

This clone was detected once. This sequence joins TRBV27 and TRBJ1-4, with D possibly matching TRBD1 (6 bases). The CDR3 is 14 residues long. Trimming cost V 5 bases and J 6 bases, with 13 bases left between them. Germline V gene sequence: CDR1 MNHEY, CDR2 SMNVEV (reference sequence). Written as DNA, the CDR3 is TGTGCCAGCAGTCCACAGGGAGACGATGAAAAACTGTTTTTT. The encoded protein is CASSPQGDDEKLFF.

J is TRBJ2-2 and V is TRBV5-6; no clear D. Germline assignment: CDR1 SGHDT and CDR2 YYEEEE. The CDR3 has 19 amino acids. Deletions cut 0 bases from V and 6 bases from J, with 24 bases between. CDR3 sequence reads: CASSLVSNRNLTPAGELFF. The DNA of the CDR3 is TGTGCCAGCAGCTTGGTTAGTAACAGAAATCTAACCCCCGCCGGGGAGCTGTTTTTT. The full variable domain, with the rest looked up from reference TRBV5-6 and TRBJ2-2, is DAGVTQSPTHLIKTRGQQVTLRCSPKSGHDTVSWYQQALGQGPQFIFQYYEEEERQRGNFPDRFSGHQFPNYSSELNVNALLLGDSALYLCASSLVSNRNLTPAGELFFGEGSRLTVL.

This chain connects TRBV29-1 to TRBJ2-1; TRBD2 matches at 10 bases. The CDR3 length is 16 residues. Losses at the gene ends were 0 bases for V and 6 bases for J; bases not matched to a gene: 8. Germline V lookup: CDR1 SQVTM, CDR2 ANQGSEA. The CDR3 is CSVEERSGRDPNEQFF. The CDR3 DNA is TGCAGCGTTGAAGAGCGAAGCGGGAGGGACCCCAATGAGCAGTTCTTC.

The chain uses TRBV7-2 and TRBJ2-2, with TRBD1 as a possible D gene (6 bases). CDR1 and CDR2 (germline): SGHTA, FQGNSA. This CDR3 comprises 17 residues. Trimming stripped 2 bases from V and 0 bases from J, with 13 bases between. The DNA of the CDR3 is TGTGCCAGCAGCTTAAGGGGGAATAGGGCGAACACCGGGGAGCTGTTTTTT. As protein: CASSLRGNRANTGELFF.

As for this clone: One end of the junction is discordant with germline, which a read error may explain. The same CDR3 can be traced to other DNA sequences in this sample. The chain links TRBV29-1 to TRBJ2-4, with D possibly matching TRBD1 (6 bases). Germline CDR1 is SQVTM and CDR2 is ANQGSEA. The CDR3 sequence is 19 residues long. The CDR3 is CSVEVGAGRLKKGKNIQYF. The CDR3 DNA is TGCAGCGTTGAAGTGGGGGCCGGGCGGTTGAAAAAGGGCAAAAATATTCAGTACTTC.

Notes on this clone: The sample carries other DNA sequences with the same CDR3. The CDR3 loop is CASSPGQGNEKLFF. DNA of the CDR3: TGTGCCAGCAGCCCTGGACAGGGGAATGAAAAACTGTTTTTT. This rearrangement joins TRBV9 to TRBJ1-4, with 9 bases that match TRBD1. The J segment lost 5 bases and the V segment lost 4 bases, leaving 3 bases of the junction unmatched. CDR1 is SGDLS and CDR2 is YYNGEE in the germline V gene. This CDR3 spans 14 amino acids.

The table lists this clone with a count of one. The V and J genes are TRBV14 and TRBJ2-4; D possibly corresponds to TRBD2 (5 bases). CDR3 length: 18 amino acids. Germline V lookup: CDR1 SGHDN, CDR2 FVKESK. The V gene lost 0 bases and the J gene lost 1 base, with 16 bases spanning the gap. CDR3 in DNA: TGTGCCAGCAGCCAAGATACCCCACAGCCGGGGGCCAAAAACATTCAGTACTTC. Its protein is CASSQDTPQPGAKNIQYF.

In its sample, this clone was seen once. This chain links TRBV6-1 with TRBJ1-2, with D possibly TRBD1 on 6 matching bases. The CDR3 loop spans 16 amino acids. Deletions cut 0 bases from V and 8 bases from J, with 19 bases between. CDR1 is MNHNS, CDR2 SASEGT, per germline. CDR3 sequence reads: CASSEAEGVGERGYTF. The DNA for the CDR3 is TGTGCCAGCAGTGAAGCAGAGGGGGTGGGGGAGAGGGGCTACACCTTC.

This clone was detected only once. This specimen includes other DNA sequences encoding the same CDR3. The chain recombines TRBV27 with TRBJ1-2; 8 bases are shared with TRBD1. The V and J ends lost 2 bases and 4 bases, in that order; junction bases with no gene match: 0. CDR1 MNHEY and CDR2 SMNVEV come from the germline V gene (reference sequence). The CDR3 consists of 13 residues. The CDR3 is CASSLDRGYGYTF. In nucleotides, the CDR3 is TGTGCCAGCAGTTTAGACAGGGGCTATGGCTACACCTTC.